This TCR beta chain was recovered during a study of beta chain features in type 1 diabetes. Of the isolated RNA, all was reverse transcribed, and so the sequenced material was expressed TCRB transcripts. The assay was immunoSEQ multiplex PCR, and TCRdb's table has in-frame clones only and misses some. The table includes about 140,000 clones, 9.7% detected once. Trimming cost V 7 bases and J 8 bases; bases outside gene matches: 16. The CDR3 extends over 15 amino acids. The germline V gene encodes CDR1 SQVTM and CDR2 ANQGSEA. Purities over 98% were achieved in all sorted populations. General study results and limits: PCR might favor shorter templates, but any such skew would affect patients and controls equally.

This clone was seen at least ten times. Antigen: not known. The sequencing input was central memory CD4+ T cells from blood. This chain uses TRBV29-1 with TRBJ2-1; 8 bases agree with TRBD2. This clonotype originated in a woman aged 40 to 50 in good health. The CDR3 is CSASRNGGAFDEQFF. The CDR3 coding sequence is TGCAGCGCCTCACGGAACGGGGGGGCCTTCGATGAGCAGTTCTTC.